This TCR beta chain is from a study of T cell changes during pregnancy in multiple sclerosis. The protocol was immunoSEQ multiplex PCR, while the TCRdb copy is restricted to in-frame clones and leaves out a portion. The repertoire holds about 61,000 clones, 93% seen once, with 2.6% in the top ten. The sample consisted of CD8+ T cells from peripheral blood mononuclear cells, taken in the third trimester of pregnancy. This clonotype was sampled from a female donor with multiple sclerosis, enrolled in a pregnancy study.

The CDR3 protein is CAWRAGDFSTDTQYF. CDR3 coding DNA: TGTGCCTGGAGGGCCGGGGACTTTAGCACAGATACGCAGTATTTT. The rearrangement links TRBV30 to TRBJ2-3, with D perhaps TRBD2 (6 bases). Trimming pared 3 bases from V and 0 bases from J, leaving 13 bases between. Germline V gives CDR1 GTSNPN, CDR2 SVGIG (reference sequence). The CDR3 runs to 15 residues.